These 5 T cell receptor beta chains were sequenced from one sample in a study of shared clonotypes between healthy human individuals. The naive CD8 population came from CD45RO-negative cells selected for CCR7, without terminally differentiated effector memory CD45RA+ cells. Generated by immunoSEQ multiplex PCR, the TCRdb table keeps only in-frame clones and is missing some. The sample yields roughly 2.1 million clones, 90% to 95% seen once. Sequenced material: naive CD8+ T cells from PBMCs. The receptors derive from a man aged 18 to 29 in good health. Some clones in this sample may be carry-over from other donors' samples.

The chain recombines TRBV11-1 with TRBJ1-2, with TRBD1 as a possible D gene (5 bases). CDR1 and CDR2 from the germline V gene are SGHAT and FQDESV (reference sequence). The CDR3 is 14 residues long. V lost 1 base and J lost 4, with 10 bases in between. The CDR3 DNA is TGTGCCAGCAGCTTAGGTGCAGGGAGCTATGGCTACACCTTC. Translating gives CASSLGAGSYGYTF.

About this clone itself: Other DNA sequences in this sample translate to the same CDR3. CDR3 sequence (DNA): TGTGCCAGCAGTTTGCAGTCCACCGGGGAGCTGTTTTTT. Translated, it gives CASSLQSTGELFF. V is TRBV27 and J is TRBJ2-2; unclear D gene. This CDR3 has 13 residues. Trimming took 3 bases from V and 4 from J, leaving 6 bases between them. CDR1 MNHEY and CDR2 SMNVEV come from the germline V gene (reference sequence).

The chain is built from TRBV27 and TRBJ2-5, with 10 bases matching TRBD2. The J call may be mistaken, given a closer DNA end match to TRBJ2-7. This CDR3 has 16 amino acids. Germline-derived CDR1 and CDR2 are MNHEY and SMNVEV (reference sequence). DNA for the CDR3: TGTGCCAGCGGAACCAACCCGGGACTAGCGTCCTACGAGCAGTACTTC. It yields the protein CASGTNPGLASYEQYF.

The rearrangement uses TRBV4-1 and TRBJ2-5; the D call may be TRBD1 or TRBD2 (6 bases each). CDR1 is MGHRA, CDR2 YSYEKL, per germline. V lost 1 base, J lost 4 bases, and 13 bases lay in between. This CDR3 contains 15 residues. The CDR3 protein is CASSQVVRGGETQYF. The CDR3 nucleotides read TGCGCCAGCAGCCAAGTGGTCAGGGGAGGAGAGACCCAGTACTTC.

The V gene is TRBV27, the J gene TRBJ1-2, with a possible D match to TRBD1 (5 bases). The ends were cut back, 4 bases at V and 6 bases at J, with 21 bases in the middle. The CDR3 totals 16 residues. Looked up from germline, CDR1 is MNHEY and CDR2 is SMNVEV (reference sequence). The CDR3 nucleotides read TGTGCCAGCAGTTCCCTCCGTTGGCAGGGCGTCGATGGCTACACCTTC. It encodes CASSSLRWQGVDGYTF.